This T cell receptor beta chain was sequenced for a study of blood T cell repertoires in COVID-19. Overall study context: The study drew acute and convalescent COVID-19 samples from the United States, Italy and Spain. In each case, the material was cDNA or gDNA derived from T cells, B-cell-depleted T cells, or PBMCs.

V shed 2 bases and J 5 bases; nucleotides not matched to a gene: 5. CDR1 SGHRS and CDR2 YFSETQ come from the germline V gene. The CDR3 runs to 15 residues. The participants were between roughly 18 and 90 years old and came from roughly 25 US areas. Cohort placement rested on clinical history that participants reported themselves. The data were produced by immunoSEQ multiplex PCR, yet TCRdb's version contains in-frame clones alone and is incomplete. The profile covers under 200,000 clones, with 81% appearing a single time and about 5% taken by the ten largest. The chain couples TRBV5-1 to TRBJ2-5; 11 bases line up with TRBD2. This TCR derives from a woman between 40 and 50 years old with acute COVID-19. The sample was PBMCs or T cells enriched from blood (not recorded which). The CDR3 nucleotides are TGCGCCAGCAGCTTAACTAGCGGGAGAATTGAGACCCAGTACTTC. It codes for CASSLTSGRIETQYF. Together with reference TRBV5-1 and TRBJ2-5, the CDR3 gives the full variable domain: KAGVTQTPRYLIKTRGQQVTLSCSPISGHRSVSWYQQTPGQGLQFLFEYFSETQRNKGNFPGRFSGRQFSNSRSEMNVSTLELGDSALYLCASSLTSGRIETQYFGPGTRLLVL.